The clone carrying this TCR beta chain has just a few counts. The antigen is undetermined. A single base separates this from a much larger clone, so it may be a read error. These data are taken from a study of neurological immune-mediated disorders. Overall study findings and caveats: In HTLV-1-associated myelopathy, TCR clonal expansion was greatest, whereas multiple sclerosis had the least, falling below healthy controls.

This CDR3 spans 13 amino acids. Trimming removed 8 bases at V and 7 bases at J, with 18 bases between. The cDNA was generated through 5'RACE incorporating 10-nucleotide random UMIs. TCRdb reprocessed the 5' RACE reads via MiXCR and lists one record per CDR3 protein. Of about 66,000 distinct CDR3 sequences detected, less than 5.5% appear once; the ten largest clones hold 5.5% to 8%. V gene TRBV12-3 or TRBV12-4 combines with J gene TRBJ2-7, with D possibly being TRBD2 (5 bases). Sequencing was performed on PBMCs. The clonotype was recovered from a man under 40 with multiple sclerosis. The CDR3 sequence: CASYSYSASEQYF. CDR3 in DNA: TGTGCCAGCTACAGCTATAGCGCGTCGGAGCAGTACTTC.